The 27 T cell receptor beta chains below were found in one sample sequenced in a study of technical replicates of blood from a handful of donors (dated by TCRdb to between 2016 and 2019). Libraries came from the immunoSEQ multiplex PCR assay. TCRdb re-hosts the immuneACCESS table, in-frame sequences only. Its copies lack some clones; in the studies checked, an unresolved V gene accounts for under half of them, and the cause for the rest is not known. The sample table shows tens of thousands of clones, and about 96% are seen once. About 0.4% of the sample lies in the top ten. The sample comprised T cells isolated from PBMCs. The receptors here all came from a human donor in good health.

The chain is built from TRBV11-2 and TRBJ2-7, with D hard to call. V shed 7 bases and J shed 2 bases, with 6 bases lying between them. The CDR3 is 11 amino acids. CDR1 is SGHAT and CDR2 is FQNNGV in the germline V gene. CDR3 DNA: TGTGCCAGCAATTCGGCCTACGAGCAGTACTTC. It is translated as CASNSAYEQYF. Variable domain in full (rest from reference TRBV11-2 and TRBJ2-7): EAGVAQSPRYKIIEKRQSVAFWCNPISGHATLYWYQQILGQGPKLLIQFQNNGVVDDSQLPKDRFSAERLKGVDSTLKIQPAKLEDSAVYLCASNSAYEQYFGPGTRLTVT.

This rearrangement joins TRBV6-1 to TRBJ2-7; 7 bases fit TRBD1. This CDR3 comprises 17 residues. Germline V gene lookup returns CDR1 MNHNS and CDR2 SASEGT. Trimming at V came to 1 base and at J to 2 bases, leaving 11 bases not matched to a gene. CDR3 nucleotide sequence: TGTGCCAGCAGTGAAGGGTTGTGGGGGACAGAGACCTACGAGCAGTACTTC. Protein sequence: CASSEGLWGTETYEQYF.

This clone was counted once. V and J are TRBV11-2 and TRBJ2-7, with TRBD2 matching over 7 bases. Germline assignment: CDR1 SGHAT and CDR2 FQNNGV. This CDR3 region has 15 residues. The junction had 9 bases not matched to a gene; V was cut back by 5 bases and J by 2 bases. CDR3 sequence reads: CASSIPLGTTYEQYF. The DNA of the CDR3 is TGTGCCAGCAGCATTCCGCTTGGGACTACCTACGAGCAGTACTTC.

The V and J genes are TRBV6-1 and TRBJ2-7, with 9 positions matching TRBD2. From germline, CDR1 is MNHNS and CDR2 SASEGT. The CDR3 is made up of 14 amino acids. The CDR3 coding sequence is TGTGGATGCGGGAGGGCCCTAACCACCTACGAGCAGTACTTC. It codes for CGCGRALTTYEQYF.

Only a few counts were recorded for this clone. The gene calls are TRBV5-1 and TRBJ1-1; no clear D gene. Per the germline V gene, CDR1 is SGHRS and CDR2 is YFSETQ. The CDR3 extends over 15 amino acids. The ends were cut back, 0 bases at V and 7 bases at J, with 16 bases in the middle. The CDR3 protein is CASSLGGPGSIEAFF. The CDR3 DNA sequence: TGCGCCAGCAGCTTGGGCGGTCCTGGGTCCATTGAAGCTTTCTTT. The whole variable domain, remainder taken from reference TRBV5-1 and TRBJ1-1, is KAGVTQTPRYLIKTRGQQVTLSCSPISGHRSVSWYQQTPGQGLQFLFEYFSETQRNKGNFPGRFSGRQFSNSRSEMNVSTLELGDSALYLCASSLGGPGSIEAFFGQGTRLTVV.

The chain combines TRBV11-1 with TRBJ1-2; D possibly corresponds to TRBD1 (5 bases). The CDR3 runs 15 residues. Trimming removed 1 base from V and 3 bases from J, with 12 bases in between. CDR1 is SGHAT, CDR2 FQDESV, per germline (reference sequence). The CDR3 here is CASSLVPRAHYGYTF. In DNA, the CDR3 is TGTGCCAGCAGCTTAGTCCCCAGGGCGCACTATGGCTACACCTTC.

The rearrangement joins TRBV10-1 to TRBJ2-4, with D possibly being TRBD2 (5 bases). Germline V gene data show CDR1 as WNHNN and CDR2 as SYGVQD (reference sequence). Trimming cost V 0 bases and J 8 bases, with 8 bases left between them. CDR3 size: 13 residues. The CDR3: CASSESVRDIQYF. The CDR3 nucleotides read TGCGCCAGCAGTGAGTCGGTGAGGGACATTCAGTACTTC.

In DNA form, the CDR3 reads TGCGCCAGCAGCCAAGCGACAGGCGGGCCCAACACCGGGGAGCTGTTTTTT. Translation: CASSQATGGPNTGELFF. J is TRBJ2-2 and V is TRBV4-1; D may be TRBD1 (6 bases). This CDR3 is 17 amino acids long. CDR1 is MGHRA, CDR2 YSYEKL, per germline. Trimming removed 1 base from V and 2 bases from J, with 14 bases in between.

The gene calls are TRBV7-8 and TRBJ1-5, with D hard to call. The CDR3 has 17 residues. Trimming took 6 bases from V and 0 from J, leaving 18 bases between them. CDR1 is SGHVS and CDR2 is FQNEAQ in the germline V gene. The CDR3 region is CASSPLPSRYSNQPQHF. In DNA, the CDR3 is TGTGCCAGCAGTCCTCTTCCGTCACGGTATAGCAATCAGCCCCAGCATTTT.

The chain is built from TRBV5-1 and TRBJ2-1; 10 bases are a match to TRBD2. Per the germline V gene, CDR1 is SGHRS and CDR2 is YFSETQ. J was trimmed by 4 bases and V by 4 bases; bases with no gene match: 5. The CDR3 is made up of 15 amino acids. The CDR3: CASSHGTSEYNEQFF. The CDR3 region has the DNA TGCGCCAGCAGCCATGGGACTAGCGAGTACAATGAGCAGTTCTTC.

The J gene is TRBJ1-5, the V gene TRBV7-9; 9 bases align to TRBD1. CDR3 length: 15 amino acids. The V gene's germline CDR1 is SEHNR and CDR2 FQNEAQ (reference sequence). With 6 bases clipped from V and 6 bases from J, the junction kept 9 bases outside the gene matches. Here the CDR3 reads CASSPGGQGGQPQHF. CDR3 DNA: TGTGCCAGCAGTCCTGGGGGACAGGGTGGTCAGCCCCAGCATTTT.

The V gene is TRBV6-8, the J gene TRBJ2-5, with unresolved D. The germline V and J ends were trimmed by 7 bases and 2 bases, with 17 bases remaining between them. Germline V gene data show CDR1 as MNHGY and CDR2 as SAAAGT. The CDR3 has 15 amino acids. This chain's CDR3 is CASKNAAAKQETQYF. The CDR3 DNA sequence: TGTGCCAGCAAAAATGCGGCAGCAAAACAAGAGACCCAGTACTTC.

The genes are TRBV5-1 and TRBJ2-5; tentatively, D is TRBD2 (6 bases). Trimming took off 0 bases at V and 3 bases at J, with 12 bases between the two ends. The CDR3 runs 15 residues. CDR1 and CDR2 (germline): SGHRS, YFSETQ. The CDR3 here is CASSLGAIAEETQYF. The CDR3 coding sequence is TGCGCCAGCAGCTTGGGAGCTATAGCGGAAGAGACCCAGTACTTC.

The CDR3 region has the DNA TGTGCCAGCAGCTTATCGGGAGCTGGCACAGATACGCAGTATTTT. It encodes CASSLSGAGTDTQYF. The chain links TRBV7-7 to TRBJ2-3; tentatively, D is TRBD2 (6 bases). The V and J ends lost 2 bases and 1 base respectively, with 10 bases between them. The length of the CDR3 is 15 residues. Germline CDR1 is SSHAT and CDR2 is FNYEAQ (reference sequence). The whole variable domain, filled in from reference TRBV7-7 and TRBJ2-3, reads GAGVSQSPRYKVTKRGQDVTLRCDPISSHATLYWYQQALGQGPEFLTYFNYEAQPDKSGLPSDRFSAERPEGSISTLTIQRTEQRDSAMYRCASSLSGAGTDTQYFGPGTRLTVL.

J is TRBJ2-3 and V is TRBV4-2, with 7 bases aligning to TRBD2. The CDR3 length is 16 residues. V was pared by 0 bases and J by 10 bases, with 13 bases of the junction left unmatched. Per the germline V gene, CDR1 is LGHNA and CDR2 is YNFKEQ. The CDR3 nucleotides are TGTGCCAGCAGCCAAGAGTCCGGGACTACCCCAACAGCGCAGTATTTT. This codes for CASSQESGTTPTAQYF.

This clone was observed a single time. The CDR3 DNA sequence: TGTGCCAGCAGCGTAGCCCCCCAGGGTGGGTCCACCGGGGAGCTGTTTTTT. Amino acid sequence: CASSVAPQGGSTGELFF. The V and J genes are TRBV9 and TRBJ2-2; the D gene is possibly TRBD1 (5 bases). This CDR3 is built from 17 residues. Germline V lookup: CDR1 SGDLS, CDR2 YYNGEE. V lost 0 bases and J 4 bases, leaving 16 bases between the germline ends. Filled out from reference TRBV9 and TRBJ2-2, the complete variable domain reads DSGVTQTPKHLITATGQRVTLRCSPRSGDLSVYWYQQSLDQGLQFLIQYYNGEERAKGNILERFSAQQFPDLHSELNLSSLELGDSALYFCASSVAPQGGSTGELFFGEGSRLTVL.

This clone was seen a single time. V and J are TRBV10-3 and TRBJ1-4; the D gene is possibly TRBD1 (5 bases). Germline V gene lookup returns CDR1 ENHRY and CDR2 SYGVKD. The CDR3 totals 13 residues. V was trimmed by 4 bases and J by 10 bases, leaving 13 bases between them. The CDR3 bases are TGTGCCATCAGTGGAATGGGAGGGGCAAAACTGTTTTTT. Encoded protein: CAISGMGGAKLFF.

This clone was seen just once. The CDR3 protein is CANQRGSLAGGLHNEQFF. Written as DNA, the CDR3 is TGTGCCAACCAAAGGGGGTCGCTAGCGGGAGGCCTACACAATGAGCAGTTCTTC. This rearrangement joins TRBV28 to TRBJ2-1; TRBD2 agrees at 11 bases. Germline V CDR1 and CDR2: MDHEN, SYDVKM. The CDR3 extends over 18 amino acids. With 10 bases clipped from V and 5 bases from J, the junction kept 19 bases outside the gene matches.

V usage is TRBV5-1 and J usage is TRBJ2-6, with unresolved D. In germline, CDR1 is SGHRS, CDR2 YFSETQ. Between the trimmed V and J ends, which lost 0 bases and 0 bases, there was a span of 10 bases. The CDR3 is 17 amino acids. DNA for the CDR3: TGCGCCAGCAGCTTGGCCGGTAGTCTCTCTGGGGCCAACGTCCTGACTTTC. It yields the protein CASSLAGSLSGANVLTF.

The chain is built from TRBV11-2 and TRBJ2-3; the match to TRBD2 covers 13 bases. Germline CDR1 is SGHAT and CDR2 is FQNNGV. V shed 7 bases, J shed 2 bases, and the junction held 12 bases outside the gene matches. This CDR3 comprises 18 residues. The CDR3 DNA reads TGTGCCAGCACCCACCGACTAGCGGGAGGCCTAATCACAGATACGCAGTATTTT. This codes for CASTHRLAGGLITDTQYF.

V gene TRBV10-3 combines with J gene TRBJ2-7, with D possibly being TRBD2 (6 bases). Germline CDR1 is ENHRY and CDR2 is SYGVKD. The CDR3 runs 11 residues. V dropped 10 bases and J dropped 10 bases, with 17 bases sitting between them. The DNA of the CDR3 is TGTGCCACGGAGGGCGGGTCAGCACAGTACTTC. Translating it yields CATEGGSAQYF.

This chain joins TRBV27 and TRBJ2-7, with D perhaps matching TRBD2 (6 bases). The CDR3 sequence is 12 residues long. Germline V gene data show CDR1 as MNHEY and CDR2 as SMNVEV (reference sequence). V lost 3 bases and J 3 bases, leaving 6 bases between the germline ends. The CDR3 loop is CASSFSGYEQYF. Written as DNA, the CDR3 is TGTGCCAGCAGTTTTAGCGGCTACGAGCAGTACTTC.

V usage is TRBV30 and J usage is TRBJ1-3; TRBD1 is a possible D gene (5 bases). Germline CDR1 is GTSNPN and CDR2 is SVGIG (reference sequence). With 4 bases removed from V and 0 bases from J, the gap between germline ends came to 13 bases. The CDR3 extends over 15 amino acids. The CDR3 spells CAWKGGALSGNTIYF. CDR3 nucleotides: TGTGCCTGGAAAGGTGGGGCACTCTCTGGAAACACCATATATTTT.

V and J are TRBV5-1 and TRBJ2-1; tentative D call: TRBD2 (6 bases). The germline gives CDR1 SGHRS, CDR2 YFSETQ. V was clipped by 5 bases and J by 12 bases, with 15 bases between them. The CDR3 spans 12 residues. The CDR3: CASRASESSQFF. As DNA, the CDR3 is TGCGCCAGCAGGGCTAGCGAATCTTCGCAGTTCTTC. The full variable domain, rest sourced from reference TRBV5-1 and TRBJ2-1, is KAGVTQTPRYLIKTRGQQVTLSCSPISGHRSVSWYQQTPGQGLQFLFEYFSETQRNKGNFPGRFSGRQFSNSRSEMNVSTLELGDSALYLCASRASESSQFFGPGTRLTVL.

The V and J genes are TRBV7-9 and TRBJ1-1; 7 bases are shared with TRBD1. The germline CDR1 and CDR2 sequences are SEHNR and FQNEAQ (reference sequence). The CDR3 is 14 amino acids. With 4 bases clipped from V and 6 bases from J, the junction kept 8 bases outside the gene matches. CDR3 residues: CASSYRQGWPEAFF. The DNA of the CDR3 is TGTGCCAGCAGCTACCGACAGGGTTGGCCTGAAGCTTTCTTT.

This CDR3 is CASSLMGQGNQPQHF. Here the CDR3 DNA reads TGTGCCAGCAGTTTGATGGGACAGGGCAATCAGCCCCAGCATTTT. V usage is TRBV28 and J usage is TRBJ1-5, with 8 positions matching TRBD1. There are 15 residues in the CDR3. Trimming cost V 3 bases and J 2 bases; bases outside gene matches: 3. Germline CDR1 is MDHEN and CDR2 is SYDVKM. The full variable domain, its missing parts supplied by reference TRBV28 and TRBJ1-5, is DVKVTQSSRYLVKRTGEKVFLECVQDMDHENMFWYRQDPGLGLRLIYFSYDVKMKEKGDIPEGYSVSREKKERFSLILESASTNQTSMYLCASSLMGQGNQPQHFGDGTRLSIL.

This rearrangement joins TRBV11-2 to TRBJ2-7; 14 bases line up with TRBD2. Germline loops: CDR1 SGHAT, CDR2 FQNNGV. V was clipped by 2 bases and J by 2 bases; unmatched bases: 8. The CDR3 spans 18 residues. The CDR3 sequence is CASSLRGTSGSATYEQYF. CDR3 DNA sequence: TGTGCCAGCAGCTTAAGAGGGACTAGCGGGAGCGCGACCTACGAGCAGTACTTC.